Listed here are 6 T cell receptor beta chains from one sample, sequenced in a study of blood T cell repertoires in COVID-19. Some clones are missing from TCRdb's copy, which holds only in-frame ones; the method was immunoSEQ multiplex PCR. The sample records tens of thousands of clones, approximately 77% being singletons. The sample comprised peripheral blood. All receptors derive from a man aged 80 or over with active or convalescent COVID-19.

The sample holds a few counts of this clone. V is TRBV6-2 or TRBV6-3 and J is TRBJ2-2; 9 bases agree with TRBD2. J lost 3 bases, V lost 5 bases, and 4 bases had no gene match. From germline, CDR1 is MNHEY and CDR2 SVGEGT. This CDR3 is 15 amino acids long. The CDR3 loop reads CASSLAGTHTGELFF. Written as DNA, the CDR3 is TGTGCCAGCAGTCTAGCGGGGACCCACACCGGGGAGCTGTTTTTT.

This clone was seen more than once but under ten times. The gene calls are TRBV7-9 and TRBJ1-6; D uncertain. CDR3 length: 15 residues. Germline CDR1 reads SEHNR; CDR2 reads FQNEAQ (reference sequence). Trimming left V 1 base short and J 0 bases short, with 4 bases between. The CDR3 protein is CASSLVSSYNSPLHF. The DNA of the CDR3 is TGTGCCAGCAGCTTAGTGAGCTCCTATAATTCACCCCTCCACTTT.

The CDR3 DNA reads as TGTGCCAGCCTTCGGAGTGGGGGGACCGGGGAGCTGTTTTTT. Protein sequence: CASLRSGGTGELFF. The J gene is TRBJ2-2, the V gene TRBV27; maybe TRBD2 (6 bases). CDR3 length: 14 amino acids. CDR1 is MNHEY, CDR2 SMNVEV, per germline (reference sequence). Trimming removed 8 bases from V and 5 bases from J, with 15 bases in between.

The chain uses TRBV11-2 and TRBJ1-4, with TRBD1 matching 8 bases. Trimming at V came to 0 bases and at J to 8 bases, leaving 14 bases not matched to a gene. Germline-derived CDR1 and CDR2 are SGHAT and FQNNGV. CDR3 length: 18 residues. CDR3 coding DNA: TGTGCCAGCAGCTTAGATCGCAGGGGGCGCTCTTCAGAAGAAAAACTGTTTTTT. This gives the protein CASSLDRRGRSSEEKLFF.

Only one count was recorded for this clone. The chain carries TRBV18 and TRBJ1-2; D perhaps matches TRBD1 (5 bases). Germline V CDR1 and CDR2: KGHSH, LQKENI. Trimming cost V 3 bases and J 6 bases, with 11 bases left between them. CDR3 length equals 13 residues. CDR3 sequence reads: CASSPQGVDGYTF. Here the CDR3 DNA reads TGTGCCAGCTCACCCCAGGGCGTCGATGGCTACACCTTC.

This sequence joins TRBV6-5 and TRBJ2-7; TRBD1 matches 9 bases. This CDR3 has 15 amino acids. The germline V gene has CDR1 MNHEY and CDR2 SVGAGI. The J segment lost 5 bases and the V segment lost 2 bases, leaving 7 bases of the junction unmatched. The chain's CDR3 is CASSYGGQGGDEQYF. The CDR3 region has the DNA TGTGCCAGCAGTTACGGGGGACAGGGCGGGGACGAGCAGTACTTC.